The rows below give T cell receptor beta chains drawn from one sample of a study of shared clonotypes between healthy human individuals. Sequencing was performed with immunoSEQ multiplex PCR; in TCRdb, only in-frame clones are kept and a portion is missing. This table holds 2.5 million or so clones, more than 80% found once. Specimen: naive CD4+ T cells sorted from blood. These receptors were collected from a man aged 18 to 35 in good health. The CDR3 runs from the conserved cysteine through the conserved F or W. Clone size, where shown, is once, few, many, or a class for clones that have expanded.

TRBV5-1	TRBJ1-1	few	CASSFGSSGGSTEAFF
TRBV19	TRBJ1-4	-	CASSITGGEKLFF
TRBV6-1	TRBJ1-2	-	CASSESGVGARGYGYTF
TRBV2	TRBJ2-7	-	CASRGQGAWEQYF
TRBV10-3	TRBJ1-5	-	CAISESTGSPNNQPQHF
TRBV11-3	TRBJ2-3	-	CASSQRTSGAFDTQYF
TRBV6-1	TRBJ1-2	-	CASVSDRAYGYTF
TRBV7-8	TRBJ2-1	-	CASSLASGVSNEQFF
TRBV19	TRBJ1-4	-	CASSYGTVANEKLFF
TRBV19	TRBJ2-2	-	CASRRGGQNTGELFF
TRBV18	TRBJ1-5	once	CASSLSDLNSNQPQHF
TRBV10-3	TRBJ2-2	-	CAILAGGNTGELFF
TRBV7-3	TRBJ2-1	-	CASSLMLLAGGPNEQFF
TRBV28	TRBJ1-3	-	CASSLPLTSGNTIYF
TRBV5-1	TRBJ2-1	-	CASSLGPTSGGANEQFF
TRBV7-2	TRBJ1-5	-	CASSLVSQNQPQHF
TRBV5-1	TRBJ1-1	-	CASSLGTGGLTEAFF
TRBV9	TRBJ2-3	-	CASSVVGSTDTQYF
TRBV6-6	TRBJ2-7	once	CASSSRDNRQYF
TRBV6-1	TRBJ2-3	-	CASSGTSGGASDTQYF
TRBV15	TRBJ2-1	-	CATSRDLLAGVGLGTSGSRIGQFF
TRBV4-1	TRBJ2-7	few	CASSQEFRAHYEQYF
TRBV11-2	TRBJ1-1	-	CASSLVGTILNTEAFF
TRBV7-6	TRBJ2-1	-	CASSLAPALNEQFF
TRBV29-1	TRBJ2-1	-	CSVGLAGYEQFF
TRBV6-5	TRBJ2-3	-	CASSQTRTDTQYF
TRBV27	TRBJ1-2	-	CASSRTGTAEVRDGYTF
TRBV29-1	TRBJ2-7	-	CSVAGFDEQYF
TRBV4-2	TRBJ2-5	-	CASSRGASGKETQYF
TRBV6-5	TRBJ1-2	-	CASSFNGQDSGYTF
TRBV29-1	TRBJ2-7	-	CSVARRGQSFWGSYEQYF
TRBV30	TRBJ2-2	-	CAWSVVAANTGELFF
TRBV18	TRBJ1-1	-	CASSALTGRGGTEAFF
TRBV7-2	TRBJ1-2	-	CASRDGYTF
TRBV5-1	TRBJ2-1	once	CASSPTTGGYNEQFF
TRBV5-1	TRBJ2-7	once	CASSLASNTAYEQYF
TRBV7-3	TRBJ2-1	-	CASSLTVGTGNEQFF
TRBV25-1	TRBJ2-1	once	CASSDGQGIRSYNEQFF
TRBV5-4	TRBJ1-3	-	CASSLGGGYGNTIYF
TRBV5-4	TRBJ2-1	-	CASRVEGASSYNEQFF
TRBV5-4	TRBJ1-1	few	CASSGRGGTEAFF
TRBV7-3	TRBJ2-1	-	CASGSGEGEQFF
TRBV28	TRBJ2-5	once	CASSLLGTANQETQYF
TRBV9	TRBJ1-4	-	CASSAGTAYEKLFF
TRBV5-6	TRBJ2-7	-	CASHMLAGVYEQYF
TRBV5-1	TRBJ2-3	-	CASSEGRSTDTQYF
TRBV29-1	TRBJ2-1	once	CSSWTSGGPSYNEQFF
TRBV2	TRBJ2-2	-	CASSLAITGELFF
TRBV10-3	TRBJ1-1	few	CAIGTGLNTEAFF
TRBV5-5	TRBJ1-2	-	CASSLFPGQRGYGYTF
TRBV6-1	TRBJ1-4	-	CASSATSTNEKLFF
TRBV6-5	TRBJ2-7	-	CASRDPGQPYEQYF
TRBV7-3	TRBJ1-1	few	CASSLAEGTEAFF
TRBV2	TRBJ2-2	-	CASRAERFTGELFF